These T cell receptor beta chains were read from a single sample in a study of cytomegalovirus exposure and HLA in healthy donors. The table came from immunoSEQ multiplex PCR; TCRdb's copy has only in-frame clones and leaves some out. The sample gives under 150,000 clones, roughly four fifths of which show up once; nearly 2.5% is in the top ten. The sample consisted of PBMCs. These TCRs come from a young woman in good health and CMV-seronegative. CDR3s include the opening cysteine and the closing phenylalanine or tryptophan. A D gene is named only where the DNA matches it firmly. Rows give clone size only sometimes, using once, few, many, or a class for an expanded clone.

CASSEGSGRGPYNEQFF,TGTGCCAGCAGTGAAGGTAGCGGGAGGGGGCCCTACAATGAGCAGTTCTTC,TRBJ2-1,TRBD2,-,TRBV25-1
CASSFLGQNTEAFF,TGTGCCAGCAGCTTTTTAGGACAAAACACTGAAGCTTTCTTT,TRBJ1-1,-,once,TRBV11-2
CASSLSSSSETQYF,TGTGCCAGCAGTTTATCTTCGAGTTCCGAGACCCAGTACTTC,TRBJ2-5,-,-,TRBV27
CASSPDSYQPQHF,TGTGCCAGCAGCCCTGACAGTTATCAGCCCCAGCATTTT,TRBJ1-5,-,few,TRBV7-6
CASSRDPGLGGQETQYF,TGTGCCAGCAGCCGAGACCCCGGACTAGGGGGCCAAGAGACCCAGTACTTC,TRBJ2-5,-,-,TRBV7-2
CASSSRGRATDTQYF,TGTGCCAGCAGTTCTCGCGGGAGGGCCACAGATACGCAGTATTTT,TRBJ2-3,TRBD2,-,TRBV28
CASSSSGTVDEKLFF,TGCGCCAGCAGCTCTTCCGGGACTGTCGATGAAAAACTGTTTTTT,TRBJ1-4,-,few,TRBV5-1
CASSLVGGRPPNTEAFF,TGCGCCAGCAGCTTGGTTGGGGGCCGTCCCCCGAACACTGAAGCCTTCTTT,TRBJ1-1,-,-,TRBV5-1
CASSVGLNTEAFF,TGTGCCAGCTCAGTGGGCCTGAACACTGAAGCTTTCTTT,TRBJ1-1,-,-,TRBV14
CASSIEGLAGGMTDTQYF,TGTGCCAGTAGTATAGAAGGACTAGCGGGGGGAATGACAGATACGCAGTATTTT,TRBJ2-3,TRBD2,-,TRBV19
CASSLDQKINEKLFF,TGTGCCAGCAGCTTAGACCAGAAGATAAATGAAAAACTGTTTTTT,TRBJ1-4,-,-,TRBV7-2
CASTPRGDQPQHF,TGTGCCAGCACTCCCCGGGGGGACCAGCCCCAGCATTTT,TRBJ1-5,-,-,TRBV6-5
CASSPDRGPGELFF,TGTGCCAGCAGCCCCGACAGGGGCCCCGGGGAGCTGTTTTTT,TRBJ2-2,TRBD1,-,TRBV7-9
CASSPKPGQPRFSGANVLTF,TGTGCCAGCAGCCCCAAACCGGGACAGCCCCGATTTTCTGGGGCCAACGTCCTGACTTTC,TRBJ2-6,TRBD1,-,TRBV7-6
CASSLRDSYLGDSPLHF,TGTGCCAGCAGTTTAAGGGACAGTTATTTGGGGGATTCACCCCTCCACTTT,TRBJ1-6,TRBD1,-,TRBV28
CASSLLPGVLGRSYEQYF,TGCGCCAGCAGCTTGCTTCCAGGGGTCTTAGGTCGCTCCTACGAGCAGTACTTC,TRBJ2-7,-,-,TRBV5-1
CAIRATDTQYF,TGTGCCATCAGGGCCACAGATACGCAGTATTTT,TRBJ2-3,-,-,TRBV10-3
CASSYGAGGNEKLFF,TGTGCCAGCAGCTACGGGGCAGGGGGGAATGAAAAACTGTTTTTT,TRBJ1-4,TRBD1,-,TRBV13
CASSPRTPRGGSSTDTQYF,TGTGCCAGTAGTCCACGGACACCTCGAGGGGGTTCTAGCACAGATACGCAGTATTTT,TRBJ2-3,-,-,TRBV19
CASSRAGLNEQFF,TGTGCCAGCAGTCGGGCAGGGTTAAATGAGCAGTTCTTC,TRBJ2-1,-,-,TRBV25-1
CASSQDRGRGYTF,TGTGCCAGCAGCCAAGACAGGGGGAGAGGCTACACCTTC,TRBJ1-2,TRBD1,-,TRBV7-9
CASSLEGQGFTEAFF,TGTGCCAGCAGCTTAGAGGGACAGGGGTTCACTGAAGCTTTCTTT,TRBJ1-1,TRBD1,-,TRBV7-2
CASSLAEGSYEQYF,TGCGCCAGCAGCTTGGCGGAGGGCAGCTACGAGCAGTACTTC,TRBJ2-7,-,-,TRBV5-1
CASSDPGGGHAEQYF,TGTGCCAGCAGTGACCCGGGCGGAGGGCACGCCGAGCAGTACTTC,TRBJ2-7,-,-,TRBV25-1
CASSHTGQGFIGELFF,TGCGCCAGCAGCCACACGGGACAGGGGTTTATCGGGGAGCTGTTTTTT,TRBJ2-2,TRBD1,-,TRBV4-1
CASRLGGPGNTIYF,TGTGCCAGCCGCTTAGGGGGGCCTGGAAACACCATATATTTT,TRBJ1-3,-,once,TRBV11-3
CASTRQGVANYGYTF,TGTGCCAGCACCCGACAGGGGGTAGCTAACTATGGCTACACCTTC,TRBJ1-2,TRBD1,-,TRBV6-6
CASSPRTSRDWVTQYF,TGTGCCAGCAGTCCCAGGACAAGCCGGGACTGGGTGACCCAGTACTTC,TRBJ2-5,-,-,TRBV28
CASSPREGVIGYTF,TGTGCCAGCAGCCCTCGGGAGGGTGTCATCGGCTACACCTTC,TRBJ1-2,-,-,TRBV9
CASSLEPGIGANVLTF,TGTGCCAGCAGCTTAGAACCGGGGATCGGGGCCAACGTCCTGACTTTC,TRBJ2-6,-,-,TRBV7-2
CASSQETSGSRQETQYF,TGCGCCAGCAGCCAAGAGACTAGCGGGAGTCGGCAAGAGACCCAGTACTTC,TRBJ2-5,TRBD2,-,TRBV4-1
CASSPNGGDPYNEQFF,TGCGCCAGCAGCCCCAACGGCGGGGACCCATACAATGAGCAGTTCTTC,TRBJ2-1,-,-,TRBV5-1
CSVVRQSKTQYF,TGCAGCGTTGTTCGACAGTCCAAGACCCAGTACTTC,TRBJ2-5,-,-,TRBV29-1
CASSQDSSGETDTQYF,TGTGCCAGCAGCCAAGATTCGAGCGGGGAGACAGATACGCAGTATTTT,TRBJ2-3,TRBD2,-,TRBV4-2
CASSDRMGPTDTQYF,TGTGCCAGCAGCGACAGGATGGGGCCCACAGATACGCAGTATTTT,TRBJ2-3,-,once,TRBV28
CACRGGWDTEAFF,TGTGCCTGCCGAGGGGGCTGGGACACTGAAGCTTTCTTT,TRBJ1-1,TRBD1,once,TRBV30
CASSLALVAPEAFF,TGTGCCAGCAGCTTGGCCTTGGTGGCACCTGAAGCTTTCTTT,TRBJ1-1,-,few,TRBV5-5
CASSLDLYEQFF,TGCGCCAGCAGCCTGGACTTATACGAGCAGTTCTTC,TRBJ2-1,-,once,TRBV5-1
CASREQLNQPQHF,TGTGCCAGCAGAGAACAGCTGAATCAGCCCCAGCATTTT,TRBJ1-5,-,few,TRBV6-5
CASSGEGALYF,TGTGCCAGCAGCGGCGAGGGAGCCTTGTACTTC,TRBJ2-7,-,-,TRBV7-9
CASSPTGTGSSSYNEQFF,TGTGCCAGCAGCCCGACCGGGACAGGGTCGAGCTCCTACAATGAGCAGTTCTTC,TRBJ2-1,TRBD1,-,TRBV5-4
CASSLQGSNSPLHF,TGTGCCAGCAGCCTTCAGGGGAGTAATTCACCCCTCCACTTT,TRBJ1-6,-,-,TRBV7-2
CASSLVMNQEGNQPQHF,TGTGCCAGCAGCTTAGTTATGAATCAAGAGGGCAATCAGCCCCAGCATTTT,TRBJ1-5,-,-,TRBV11-2
CASSLDRFQAFF,TGTGCCAGCAGCCTGGACAGATTTCAAGCTTTCTTT,TRBJ1-1,-,-,TRBV6-6
CASSVGGMGAGNTIYF,TGTGCCAGCAGCGTAGGGGGTATGGGAGCGGGAAACACCATATATTTT,TRBJ1-3,-,-,TRBV9
CASSEYRTDEGTF,TGTGCCAGCAGTGAATACCGGACAGACGAGGGCACCTTC,TRBJ1-2,-,-,TRBV2
CATSRDRGEETQYF,TGTGCCACCAGCAGAGATCGGGGGGAAGAGACCCAGTACTTC,TRBJ2-5,TRBD2,-,TRBV15
CASSLDGVNTEAFF,TGCGCCAGCAGCTTGGATGGAGTGAACACTGAAGCTTTCTTT,TRBJ1-1,-,-,TRBV5-1